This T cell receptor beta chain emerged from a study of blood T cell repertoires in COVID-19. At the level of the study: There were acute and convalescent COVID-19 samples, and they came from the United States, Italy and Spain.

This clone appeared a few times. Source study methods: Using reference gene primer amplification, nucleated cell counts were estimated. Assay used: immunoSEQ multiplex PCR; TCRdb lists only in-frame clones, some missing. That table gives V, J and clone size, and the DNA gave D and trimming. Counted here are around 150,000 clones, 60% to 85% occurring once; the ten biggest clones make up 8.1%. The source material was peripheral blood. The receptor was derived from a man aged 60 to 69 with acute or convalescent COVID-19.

As DNA, the CDR3 is TGTGCCAGCAGCCTTTTGGACAGGAACACTGAAGCTTTCTTT. Encoded protein: CASSLLDRNTEAFF. V gene TRBV14 combines with J gene TRBJ1-1, with a tentative D call TRBD1 (6 bases). Trimming removed 4 bases from V and 1 base from J, with 10 bases in between. This CDR3 has 14 residues. CDR1 and CDR2 from the germline V gene are SGHDN and FVKESK. Looking up the rest from reference TRBV14 and TRBJ1-1 gives the full variable domain: EAGVTQFPSHSVIEKGQTVTLRCDPISGHDNLYWYRRVMGKEIKFLLHFVKESKQDESGMPNNRFLAERTGGTYSTLKVQPAELEDSGVYFCASSLLDRNTEAFFGQGTRLTVV.